This TCR beta chain was captured in a study of cytomegalovirus exposure and HLA in healthy donors. The PCR ran on 60 Vbeta and 13 Jbeta primers. The protocol was immunoSEQ multiplex PCR, while the TCRdb copy is restricted to in-frame clones and leaves out a portion. The data show over 200,000 clones, with almost 80% seen just once and about 1.7% held by the top ten. CDR3 length: 15 amino acids. The germline V gene encodes CDR1 SGHRS and CDR2 YFSETQ. The V end lost 4 bases, the J end lost 7 bases, and 20 bases lay between the germline ends. The receptor was isolated from a male donor in good health and CMV-seronegative. Sequences were obtained from PBMCs. V is TRBV5-1 and J is TRBJ1-1; D is possibly TRBD1 (5 bases). This chain's CDR3 is CASSPPTEPLGEAFF. The CDR3 DNA sequence: TGCGCCAGCAGCCCCCCGACAGAGCCTCTCGGTGAAGCTTTCTTT.